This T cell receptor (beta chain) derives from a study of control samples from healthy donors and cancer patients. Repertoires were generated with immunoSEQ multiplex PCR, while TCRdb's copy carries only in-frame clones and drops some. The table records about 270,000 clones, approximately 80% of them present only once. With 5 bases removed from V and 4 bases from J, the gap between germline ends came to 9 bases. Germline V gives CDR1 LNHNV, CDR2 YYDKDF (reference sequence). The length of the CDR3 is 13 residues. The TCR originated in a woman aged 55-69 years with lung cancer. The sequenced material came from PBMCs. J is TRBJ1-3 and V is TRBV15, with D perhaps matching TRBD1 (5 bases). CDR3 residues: CATSPGGGNTIYF. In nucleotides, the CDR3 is TGTGCCACCAGCCCCGGGGGAGGAAACACCATATATTTT.